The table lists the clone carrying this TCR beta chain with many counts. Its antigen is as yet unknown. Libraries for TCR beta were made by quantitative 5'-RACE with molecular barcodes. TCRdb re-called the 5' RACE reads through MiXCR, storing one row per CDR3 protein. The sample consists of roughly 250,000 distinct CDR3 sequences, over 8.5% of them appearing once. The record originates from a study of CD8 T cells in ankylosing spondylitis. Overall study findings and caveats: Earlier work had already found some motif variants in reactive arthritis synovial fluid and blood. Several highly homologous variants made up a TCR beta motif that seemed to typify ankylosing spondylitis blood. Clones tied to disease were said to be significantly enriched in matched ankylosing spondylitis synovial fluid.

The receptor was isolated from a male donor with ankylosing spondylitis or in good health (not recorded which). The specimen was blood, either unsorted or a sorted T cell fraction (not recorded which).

The DNA of the CDR3 is TGTGCCAGCAGTGAAAGGGGGACAGGGGCAGGAGGGACTGAAGCTTTCTTT. Residues: CASSERGTGAGGTEAFF. This chain links TRBV6-1 with TRBJ1-1, with 10 bases matching TRBD1. From germline, CDR1 is MNHNS and CDR2 SASEGT. The J segment lost 5 bases and the V segment lost 2 bases, leaving 11 bases of the junction unmatched. The CDR3 length is 17 residues.